Given below is one T cell receptor beta chain in context. TCRdb independently ran MiXCR on the 5' RACE reads; one entry per CDR3 protein. The table has under 55,000 distinct CDR3 sequences, 7.4% seen once. The data derive from a study of CD8 T cells in ankylosing spondylitis. CDR1 and CDR2 from the germline V gene are SGHRS and YFSETQ. This CDR3 has 16 amino acids. J gave up 7 bases and V 5 bases, and 14 bases lay outside the gene matches. Sequences were obtained from blood, either unsorted or a sorted T cell fraction (not recorded which). The clonotype comes from a female donor with ankylosing spondylitis or in good health (not recorded which). The rearrangement joins TRBV5-1 to TRBJ2-1, with 8 bases that match TRBD2. For the CDR3, the DNA is TGCGCCAGCAGTTTGCGAAGTGGGACGGGGGGGAATGAGCAGTTCTTC. It is translated as CASSLRSGTGGNEQFF.